The clone carrying this T cell receptor beta chain is a singleton in its sample. Original processing notes: Researchers report that nucleated cell counts were estimated from reference gene primer amplification. Here immunoSEQ multiplex PCR was the method, and the copy in TCRdb shows in-frame clones only, minus some. Clonal size and the V and J genes are those of that table, whereas D and trimming came from the DNA. The repertoire holds about half a million clones, 89% seen once, with over 0.7% in the top ten. Seattle patient enrollment occurred during active infection, with longitudinal follow-up thereafter. The data originate from a study of blood T cell repertoires in COVID-19. Study details: Acute-phase and convalescent COVID-19 samples originated in the United States, Italy and Spain. The analysed material was cDNA or gDNA that came from T cells, B-cell-depleted T cells, or PBMCs.

The TCR comes from a man aged 18-30 years with COVID-19, enrolled during active disease. The sample comprised peripheral blood.

The CDR3 DNA reads TGTGCCAGCAGTTTATCGATAGCGGGAATCTCCTACGAGCAGTACTTC. Translation: CASSLSIAGISYEQYF. The chain employs TRBV27 and TRBJ2-7; 8 bases agree with TRBD2. CDR3 length: 16 amino acids. Germline CDR1 is MNHEY and CDR2 is SMNVEV (reference sequence). V shed 0 bases and J 0 bases; nucleotides not matched to a gene: 4.